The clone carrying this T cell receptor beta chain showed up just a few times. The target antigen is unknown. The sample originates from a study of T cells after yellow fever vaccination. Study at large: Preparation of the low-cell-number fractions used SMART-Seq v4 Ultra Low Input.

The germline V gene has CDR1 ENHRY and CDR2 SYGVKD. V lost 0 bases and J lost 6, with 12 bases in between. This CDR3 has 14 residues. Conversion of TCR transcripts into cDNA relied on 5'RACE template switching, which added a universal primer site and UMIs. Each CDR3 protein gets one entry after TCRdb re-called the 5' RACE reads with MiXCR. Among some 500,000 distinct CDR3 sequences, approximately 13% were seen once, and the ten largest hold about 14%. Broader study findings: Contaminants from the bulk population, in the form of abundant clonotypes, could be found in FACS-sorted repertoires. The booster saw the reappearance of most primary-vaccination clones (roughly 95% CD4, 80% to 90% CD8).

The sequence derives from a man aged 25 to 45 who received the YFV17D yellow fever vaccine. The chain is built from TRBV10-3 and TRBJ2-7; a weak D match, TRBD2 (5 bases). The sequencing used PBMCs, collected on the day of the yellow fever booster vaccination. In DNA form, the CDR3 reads TGTGCCATCAGTGAGTCAATCGGGGTCTTCGAGCAGTACTTC. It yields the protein CAISESIGVFEQYF.